This TCR beta chain was sequenced for a study of tissue T cells after allogeneic stem cell transplantation. Study-wide findings and caveats: Limitations included a small, clinically heterogeneous cohort and limited sampling depth.

TCRdb's copy holds only in-frame clones and misses some; the assay was immunoSEQ multiplex PCR. Here the sample spans around 2,700 clones, about two thirds being singletons. This research-autopsy study prospectively enrolled adult allogeneic hematopoietic cell transplant recipients with steroid-refractory graft-versus-host disease. The length of the CDR3 is 16 residues. The germline CDR1 and CDR2 sequences are MGHRA and YSYEKL. The V and J ends lost 1 base and 7 bases respectively, with 14 bases between them. On this clone itself: Its target is not known.

The receptor's source is a male patient at least 60 years old with steroid-refractory graft-versus-host disease after an allogeneic stem cell transplant. Some T cells may originate from the graft donor. The V and J genes are TRBV4-1 and TRBJ1-6; possible D gene TRBD1, 5 bases. The sample consisted of descending colon tissue, taken at autopsy. The CDR3 sequence: CASSQVAGPKNSPLHF. In DNA, the CDR3 is TGCGCCAGCAGCCAAGTAGCGGGGCCTAAAAATTCACCCCTCCACTTT.